This T cell receptor (beta chain) was obtained from a study of cytomegalovirus exposure and HLA in healthy donors. Study outcomes and limitations: The finding came from a later analysis; first-cohort TCR clusters tended to co-occur in the 120 or so validation repertoires. Most TCR sequences were seen very rarely across donors, but some public TCRs occurred in many. Cytomegalovirus association was assigned to approximately 160 TCR beta chains.

Comments on this clone: Its antigen is as yet unknown.

Produced via immunoSEQ multiplex PCR; TCRdb's table is partial and in-frame only. This table holds more than 150,000 clones, more than 75% found once. V dropped 5 bases and J dropped 3 bases, with 10 bases sitting between them. Looked up from germline, CDR1 is MNHEY and CDR2 is SMNVEV (reference sequence). The CDR3 spans 14 residues. This clonotype was sampled from a man between 18 and 29 years old in good health and CMV-seronegative. V usage is TRBV27 and J usage is TRBJ2-2; maybe TRBD2 (6 bases). The specimen was PBMCs. The CDR3 is CASSPGTYTGELFF. DNA for the CDR3: TGTGCCAGCAGTCCCGGGACTTACACCGGGGAGCTGTTTTTT.